This TCR beta chain was obtained from a study of cytomegalovirus exposure and HLA in healthy donors. The CDR3 is 10 amino acids. V lost 6 bases and J lost 12, with 9 bases in between. Germline V CDR1 and CDR2: MNHNY, SVGAGI (reference sequence). Donors were ostensibly healthy at sampling, although undocumented immune exposures were probable. On this clone itself: Antigen: not known.

The PCR employed 60 Vbeta primers together with 13 Jbeta primers. The table came from immunoSEQ multiplex PCR; TCRdb's copy has only in-frame clones and leaves some out. This table holds about 72,000 clones. Study observations and caveats: In a later analysis, donors in an Asian-associated ancestry cluster reportedly had fewer N-insertions in productive TCRs than the cohort mean. Solely CMV serostatus was available to characterize immune exposure. In vitro data verified a few CMV-associated chains as specific for CMV antigens.

This sequence joins TRBV6-6 and TRBJ1-5, with D uncertain. The specimen was PBMCs. The clonotype was recovered from a woman aged 40 to 50 in good health and CMV-seropositive. CDR3 coding DNA: TGTGCCAGCAGGGCGGGTAGCCAGCATTTT. It specifies CASRAGSQHF.